The present T cell receptor (beta chain) was sequenced within a study of T cell responses to AZD1222 COVID-19 vaccine. The study's findings and limits: Two AZD1222 doses significantly raised spike-specific TCR breadth and depth over controls.

The table came from immunoSEQ multiplex PCR; TCRdb's copy has only in-frame clones and leaves some out. This sample has 150,000 to 200,000 clones; 90% occur once, and the top ten carry less than 3%. On this clone: What it binds is unknown.

The V segment lost 7 bases and the J segment 3 bases; nucleotides outside the gene matches: 9. CDR1 and CDR2 (germline): MNHEY, SVGAGI. The CDR3 length is 15 residues. The genes are TRBV6-5 and TRBJ1-1, with 9 bases fitting TRBD1. The sequenced sample was peripheral blood, obtained on day 0 of AZD1222 vaccination. The sequence came from an adult in good health. The CDR3 region has the DNA TGTGCCAGCACACAGGGGGCAAAATCATACACTGAAGCTTTCTTT. It encodes CASTQGAKSYTEAFF.